This TCR beta chain is drawn from a study of radiotherapy plus CTLA-4 blockade in lung cancer. This clone was recorded a few times. The data were produced by immunoSEQ multiplex PCR, yet TCRdb's version contains in-frame clones alone and is incomplete. The repertoire holds 45,000 or so clones, around 69% seen once, with 8.3% in the top ten. V lost 1 base, J lost 4 bases, and 3 bases stayed unmatched. The CDR3 loop spans 14 amino acids. CDR1 is LNHDA and CDR2 is SQIVND in the germline V gene (reference sequence). Here the sequenced sample was peripheral blood, taken from a patient treated with radiotherapy plus ipilimumab. This clonotype was sampled from a human donor with non-small cell lung cancer who had stable disease on radiotherapy plus ipilimumab. V and J are TRBV19 and TRBJ1-1; 7 bases match TRBD1. CDR3 protein: CASSIVAGGTEAFF. As DNA, the CDR3 is TGTGCCAGTAGTATAGTCGCAGGGGGCACTGAAGCTTTCTTT.